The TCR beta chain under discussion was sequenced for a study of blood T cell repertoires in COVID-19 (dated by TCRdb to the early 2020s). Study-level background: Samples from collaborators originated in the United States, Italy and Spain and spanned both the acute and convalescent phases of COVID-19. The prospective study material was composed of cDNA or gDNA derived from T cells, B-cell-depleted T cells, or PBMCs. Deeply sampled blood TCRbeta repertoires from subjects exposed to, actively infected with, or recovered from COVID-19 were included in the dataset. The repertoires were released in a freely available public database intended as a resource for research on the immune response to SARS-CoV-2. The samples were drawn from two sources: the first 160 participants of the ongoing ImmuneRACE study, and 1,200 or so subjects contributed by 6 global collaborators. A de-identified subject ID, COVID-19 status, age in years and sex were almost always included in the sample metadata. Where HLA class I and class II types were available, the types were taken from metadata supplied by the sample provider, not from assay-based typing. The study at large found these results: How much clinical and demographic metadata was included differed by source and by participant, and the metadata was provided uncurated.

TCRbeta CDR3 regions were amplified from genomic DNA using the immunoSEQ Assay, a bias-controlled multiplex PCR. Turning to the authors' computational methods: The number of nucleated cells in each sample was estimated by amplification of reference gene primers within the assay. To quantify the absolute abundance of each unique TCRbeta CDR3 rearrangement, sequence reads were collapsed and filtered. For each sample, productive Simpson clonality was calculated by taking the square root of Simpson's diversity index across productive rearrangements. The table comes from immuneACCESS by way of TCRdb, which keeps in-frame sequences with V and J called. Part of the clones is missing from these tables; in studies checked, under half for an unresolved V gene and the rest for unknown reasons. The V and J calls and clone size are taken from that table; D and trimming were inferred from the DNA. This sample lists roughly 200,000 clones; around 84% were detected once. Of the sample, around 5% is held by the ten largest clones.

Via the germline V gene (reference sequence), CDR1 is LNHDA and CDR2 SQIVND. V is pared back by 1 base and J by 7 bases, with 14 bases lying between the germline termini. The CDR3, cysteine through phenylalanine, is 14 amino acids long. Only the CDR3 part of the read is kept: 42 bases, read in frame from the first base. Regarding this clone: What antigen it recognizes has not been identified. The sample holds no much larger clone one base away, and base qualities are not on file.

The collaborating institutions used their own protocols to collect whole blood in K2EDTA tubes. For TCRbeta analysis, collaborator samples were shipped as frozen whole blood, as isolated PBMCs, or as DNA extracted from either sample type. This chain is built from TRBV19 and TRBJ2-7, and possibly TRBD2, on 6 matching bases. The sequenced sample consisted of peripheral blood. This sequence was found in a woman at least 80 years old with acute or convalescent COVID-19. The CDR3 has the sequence CASSIGLAAGEQYF. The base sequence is TGTGCCAGTAGTATAGGCCTAGCTGCGGGGGAGCAGTACTTC.